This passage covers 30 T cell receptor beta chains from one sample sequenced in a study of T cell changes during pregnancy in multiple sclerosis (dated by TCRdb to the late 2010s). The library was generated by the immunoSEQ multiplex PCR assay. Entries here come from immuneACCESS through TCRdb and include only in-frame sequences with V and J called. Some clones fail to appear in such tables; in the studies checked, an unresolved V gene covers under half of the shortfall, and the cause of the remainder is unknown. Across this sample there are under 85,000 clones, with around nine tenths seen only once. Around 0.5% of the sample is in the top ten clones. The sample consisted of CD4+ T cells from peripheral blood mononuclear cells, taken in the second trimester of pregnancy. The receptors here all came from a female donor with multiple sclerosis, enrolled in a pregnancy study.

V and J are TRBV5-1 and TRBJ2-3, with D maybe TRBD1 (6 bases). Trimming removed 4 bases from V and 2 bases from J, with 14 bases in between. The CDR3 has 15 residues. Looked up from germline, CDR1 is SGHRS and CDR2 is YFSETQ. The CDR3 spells CASSPEGHYTDTQYF. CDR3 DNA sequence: TGCGCCAGCAGCCCCGAGGGACACTACACAGATACGCAGTATTTT.

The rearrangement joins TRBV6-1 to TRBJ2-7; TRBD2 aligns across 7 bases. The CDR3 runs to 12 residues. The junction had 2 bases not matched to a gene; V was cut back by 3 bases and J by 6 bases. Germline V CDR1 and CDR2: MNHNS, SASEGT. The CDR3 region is CASSEAGVEQYF. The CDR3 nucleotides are TGTGCCAGCAGTGAGGCGGGAGTCGAGCAGTACTTC.

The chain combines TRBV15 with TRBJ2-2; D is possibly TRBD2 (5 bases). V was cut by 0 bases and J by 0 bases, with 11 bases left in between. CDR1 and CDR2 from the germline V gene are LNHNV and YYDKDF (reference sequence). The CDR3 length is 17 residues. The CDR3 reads CATSRDLPGTNTGELFF. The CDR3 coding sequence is TGTGCCACCAGCAGAGATCTTCCGGGGACGAACACCGGGGAGCTGTTTTTT.

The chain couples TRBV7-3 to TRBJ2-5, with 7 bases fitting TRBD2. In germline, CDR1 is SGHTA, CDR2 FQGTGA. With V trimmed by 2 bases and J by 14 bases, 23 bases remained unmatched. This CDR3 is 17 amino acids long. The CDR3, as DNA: TGTGCCAGCAGCTTAGGCGGGACTACCCCTCCGAGCACAAGACTATACTTC. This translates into CASSLGGTTPPSTRLYF.

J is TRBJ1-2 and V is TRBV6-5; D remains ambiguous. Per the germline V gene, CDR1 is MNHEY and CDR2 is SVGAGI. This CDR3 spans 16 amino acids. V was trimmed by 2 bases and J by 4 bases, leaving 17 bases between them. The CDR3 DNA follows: TGTGCCAGCAGTTACACAACAGTTGGAAATAGCTATGGCTACACCTTC. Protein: CASSYTTVGNSYGYTF.

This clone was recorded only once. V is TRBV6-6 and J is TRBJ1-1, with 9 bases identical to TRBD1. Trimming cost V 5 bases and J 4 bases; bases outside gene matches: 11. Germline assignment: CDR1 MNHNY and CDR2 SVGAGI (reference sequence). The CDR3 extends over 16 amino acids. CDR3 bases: TGTGCCAGCAGTAAACGGACAGGGGAGTTTGGCACTGAAGCTTTCTTT. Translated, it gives CASSKRTGEFGTEAFF.

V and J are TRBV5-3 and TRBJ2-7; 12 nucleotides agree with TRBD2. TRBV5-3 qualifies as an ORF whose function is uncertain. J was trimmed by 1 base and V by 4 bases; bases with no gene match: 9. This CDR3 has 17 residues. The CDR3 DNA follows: TGTGCCAGAAGCAGGCTAGCGGGAGGGTCCTCATCCTACGAGCAGTACTTC. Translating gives CARSRLAGGSSSYEQYF.

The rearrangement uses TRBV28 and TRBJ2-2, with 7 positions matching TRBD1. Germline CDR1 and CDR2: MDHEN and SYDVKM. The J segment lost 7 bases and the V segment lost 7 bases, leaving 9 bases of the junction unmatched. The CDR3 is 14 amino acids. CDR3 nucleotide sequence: TGTGCCAGCATTCCCGACAGGGCGGTCGGGGAGCTGTTTTTT. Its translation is CASIPDRAVGELFF.

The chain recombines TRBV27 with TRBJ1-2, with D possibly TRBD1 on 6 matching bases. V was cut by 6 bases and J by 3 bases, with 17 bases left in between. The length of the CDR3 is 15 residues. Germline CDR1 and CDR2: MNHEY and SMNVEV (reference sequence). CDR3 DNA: TGTGCCAGCAGAACGATACAGGGAATGGACTATGGCTACACCTTC. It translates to CASRTIQGMDYGYTF.

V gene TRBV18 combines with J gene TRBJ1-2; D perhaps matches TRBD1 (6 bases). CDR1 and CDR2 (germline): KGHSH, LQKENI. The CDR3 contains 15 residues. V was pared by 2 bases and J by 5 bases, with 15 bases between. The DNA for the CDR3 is TGTGCCAGCTCACCAAGGACGGAAGGGGGTTATGGCTACACCTTC. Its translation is CASSPRTEGGYGYTF.

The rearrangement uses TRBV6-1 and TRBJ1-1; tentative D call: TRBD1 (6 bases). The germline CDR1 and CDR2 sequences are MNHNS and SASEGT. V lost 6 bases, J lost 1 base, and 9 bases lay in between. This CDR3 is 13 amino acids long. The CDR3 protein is CASSGQRNTEAFF. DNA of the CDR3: TGTGCCAGCAGCGGACAGCGGAACACTGAAGCTTTCTTT.

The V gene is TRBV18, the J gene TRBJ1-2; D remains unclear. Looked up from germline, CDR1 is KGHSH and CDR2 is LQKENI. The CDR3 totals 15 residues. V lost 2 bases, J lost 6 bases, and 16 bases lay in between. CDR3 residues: CASSPFYQTKDGYTF. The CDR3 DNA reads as TGTGCCAGCTCACCATTCTATCAGACTAAGGATGGCTACACCTTC.

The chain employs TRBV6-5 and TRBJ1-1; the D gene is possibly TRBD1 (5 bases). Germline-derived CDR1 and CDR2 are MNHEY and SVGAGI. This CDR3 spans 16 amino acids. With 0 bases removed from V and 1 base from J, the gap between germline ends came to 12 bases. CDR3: CASSYSSWGENTEAFF. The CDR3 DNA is TGTGCCAGCAGTTACTCGAGCTGGGGGGAGAACACTGAAGCTTTCTTT.

CDR3 sequence reads: CASSSGGHITGELFF. CDR3 nucleotides: TGTGCCAGCAGCTCGGGGGGTCATATCACCGGGGAGCTGTTTTTT. The chain joins TRBV5-6 to TRBJ2-2, with TRBD2 matching over 7 bases. V was pared by 3 bases and J by 4 bases, with 6 bases of the junction left unmatched. Germline V gives CDR1 SGHDT, CDR2 YYEEEE. This CDR3 spans 15 amino acids.

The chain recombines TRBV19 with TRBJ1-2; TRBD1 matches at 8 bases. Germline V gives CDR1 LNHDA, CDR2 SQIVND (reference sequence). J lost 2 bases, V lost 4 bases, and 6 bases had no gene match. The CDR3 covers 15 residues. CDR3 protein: CASSTSWTGNYGYTF. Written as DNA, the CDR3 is TGTGCCAGTAGTACATCTTGGACAGGGAACTATGGCTACACCTTC.

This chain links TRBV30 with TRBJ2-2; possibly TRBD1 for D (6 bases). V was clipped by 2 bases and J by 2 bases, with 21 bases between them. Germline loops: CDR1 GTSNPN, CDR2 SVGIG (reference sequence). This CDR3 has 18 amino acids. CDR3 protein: CAWSSDQGHLINTGELFF. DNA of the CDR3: TGTGCCTGGAGTTCCGACCAGGGACACCTGATAAACACCGGGGAGCTGTTTTTT.

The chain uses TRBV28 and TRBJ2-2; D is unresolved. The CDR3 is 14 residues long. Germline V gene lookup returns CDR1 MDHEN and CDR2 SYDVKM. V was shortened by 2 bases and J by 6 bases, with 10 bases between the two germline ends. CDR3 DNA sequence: TGTGCCAGCAGTTTAGAGTGGAGTTCCGGGGAGCTGTTTTTT. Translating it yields CASSLEWSSGELFF.

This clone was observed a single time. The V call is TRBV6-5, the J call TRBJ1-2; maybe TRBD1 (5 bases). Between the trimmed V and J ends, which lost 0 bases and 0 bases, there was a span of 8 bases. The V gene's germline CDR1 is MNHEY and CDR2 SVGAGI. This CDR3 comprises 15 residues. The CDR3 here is CASSYSARANYGYTF. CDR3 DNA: TGTGCCAGCAGTTACTCGGCCAGGGCTAACTATGGCTACACCTTC.

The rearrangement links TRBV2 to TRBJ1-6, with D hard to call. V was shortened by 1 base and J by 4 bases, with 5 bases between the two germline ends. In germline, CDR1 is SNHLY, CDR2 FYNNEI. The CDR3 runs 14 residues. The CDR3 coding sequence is TGTGCCAGCAGTGAAGGGCGGTATAATTCACCCCTCCACTTT. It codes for CASSEGRYNSPLHF. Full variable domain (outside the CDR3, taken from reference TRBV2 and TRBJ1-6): EPEVTQTPSHQVTQMGQEVILRCVPISNHLYFYWYRQILGQKVEFLVSFYNNEISEKSEIFDDQFSVERPDGSNFTLKIRSTKLEDSAMYFCASSEGRYNSPLHFGNGTRLTVT.

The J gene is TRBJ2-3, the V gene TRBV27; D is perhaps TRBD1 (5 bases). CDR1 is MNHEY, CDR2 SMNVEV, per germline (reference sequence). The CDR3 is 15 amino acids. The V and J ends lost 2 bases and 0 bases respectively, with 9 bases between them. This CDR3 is CASSLNRPSTDTQYF. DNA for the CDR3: TGTGCCAGCAGTTTAAACAGGCCTAGCACAGATACGCAGTATTTT.

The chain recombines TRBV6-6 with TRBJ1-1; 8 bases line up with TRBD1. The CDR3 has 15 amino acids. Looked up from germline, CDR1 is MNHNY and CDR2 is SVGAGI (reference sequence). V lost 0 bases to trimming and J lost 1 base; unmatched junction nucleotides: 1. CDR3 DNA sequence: TGTGCCAGCAGTTACTCGGACAGGGCGAACACTGAAGCTTTCTTT. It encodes CASSYSDRANTEAFF.

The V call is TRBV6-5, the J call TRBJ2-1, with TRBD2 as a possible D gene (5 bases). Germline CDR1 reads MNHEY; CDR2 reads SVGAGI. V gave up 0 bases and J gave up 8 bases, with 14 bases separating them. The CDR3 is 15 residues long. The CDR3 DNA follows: TGTGCCAGCAGTTACTCAAGGCAAACTAGGGATGAGCAGTTCTTC. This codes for CASSYSRQTRDEQFF.

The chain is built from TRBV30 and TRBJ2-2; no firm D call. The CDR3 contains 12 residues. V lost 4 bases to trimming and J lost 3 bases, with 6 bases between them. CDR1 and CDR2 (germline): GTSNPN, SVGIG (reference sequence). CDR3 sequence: CAWNRDTGELFF. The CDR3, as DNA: TGTGCCTGGAATCGGGACACCGGGGAGCTGTTTTTT.

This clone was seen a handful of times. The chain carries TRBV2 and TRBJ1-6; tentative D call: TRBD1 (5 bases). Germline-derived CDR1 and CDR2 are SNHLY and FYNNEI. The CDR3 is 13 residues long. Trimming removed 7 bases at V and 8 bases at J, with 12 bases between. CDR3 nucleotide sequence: TGTGCCAGCAAACAAACAGGCGATTCACCCCTCCACTTT. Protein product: CASKQTGDSPLHF.

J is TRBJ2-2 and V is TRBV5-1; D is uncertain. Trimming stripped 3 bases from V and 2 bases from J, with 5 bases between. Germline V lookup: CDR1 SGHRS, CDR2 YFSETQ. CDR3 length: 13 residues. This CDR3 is CASSSKNTGELFF. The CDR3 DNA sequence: TGCGCCAGCAGCTCAAAAAACACCGGGGAGCTGTTTTTT.

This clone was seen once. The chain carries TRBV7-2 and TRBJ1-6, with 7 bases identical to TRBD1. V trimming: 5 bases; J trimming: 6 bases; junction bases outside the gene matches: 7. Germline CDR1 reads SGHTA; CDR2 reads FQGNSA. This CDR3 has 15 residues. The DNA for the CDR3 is TGTGCCAGCAGCCCCCAACGACAGGGTAATTCACCCCTCCACTTT. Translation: CASSPQRQGNSPLHF.

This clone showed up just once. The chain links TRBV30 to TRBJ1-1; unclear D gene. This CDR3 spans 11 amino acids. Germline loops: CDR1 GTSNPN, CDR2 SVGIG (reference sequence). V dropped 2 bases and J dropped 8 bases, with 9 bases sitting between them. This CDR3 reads CAWSNGQEAFF. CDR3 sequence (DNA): TGTGCCTGGAGTAATGGGCAGGAAGCTTTCTTT.

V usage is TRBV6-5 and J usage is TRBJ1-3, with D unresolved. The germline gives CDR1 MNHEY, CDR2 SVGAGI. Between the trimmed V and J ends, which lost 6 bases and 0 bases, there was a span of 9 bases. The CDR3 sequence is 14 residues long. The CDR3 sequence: CASRPYGSGNTIYF. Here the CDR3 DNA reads TGTGCCAGCAGGCCGTACGGCTCTGGAAACACCATATATTTT.

The CDR3 DNA is TGTGCCAGCAGTCAGACTAGCGGGGGCCCCTACGAGCAGTACTTC. Amino acids: CASSQTSGGPYEQYF. The V gene is TRBV27, the J gene TRBJ2-7; 12 bases align to TRBD2. V lost 5 bases to trimming and J lost 2 bases; unmatched junction nucleotides: 4. The V gene's germline CDR1 is MNHEY and CDR2 SMNVEV (reference sequence). The CDR3 runs to 15 residues.

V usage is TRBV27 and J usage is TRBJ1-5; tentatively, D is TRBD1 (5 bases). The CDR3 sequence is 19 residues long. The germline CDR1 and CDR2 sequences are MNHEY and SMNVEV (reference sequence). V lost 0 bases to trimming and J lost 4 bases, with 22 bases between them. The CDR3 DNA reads TGTGCCAGCAGTTTATCGGTCCCGACAGACTTTTCGACGAATCAGCCCCAGCATTTT. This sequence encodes CASSLSVPTDFSTNQPQHF.